The next 23 T cell receptor beta chains were all read from a single sample in a study of neurological immune-mediated disorders. Each CDR3 protein gets one entry after TCRdb re-called the 5' RACE reads with MiXCR. Of under 90,000 distinct CDR3 sequences in the sample, 10% were seen once. The sequenced sample consisted of PBMCs. The receptors were sampled from a man between 40 and 49 years old in good health.

This clonotype showed up many times. This rearrangement joins TRBV28 to TRBJ2-7; 7 bases match TRBD2. The junction had 17 bases not matched to a gene; V was cut back by 4 bases and J by 11 bases. This CDR3 has 15 residues. Germline V CDR1 and CDR2: MDHEN, SYDVKM. CDR3 protein: CASSSPLAPPYRKYF. In DNA, the CDR3 is TGTGCCAGCAGTTCGCCACTAGCGCCACCGTACAGGAAGTACTTC.

The count of this clonotype is one. A read error may explain this, as a much larger clone is one base away. The J gene is TRBJ1-4, the V gene TRBV6-9; D is unclear. The germline CDR1 and CDR2 sequences are MNHGY and SVAAGI. The length of the CDR3 is 15 residues. CDR3 amino acids: CSAMGRATKNEKLFF. The CDR3 DNA reads as TGTTCCGCGATGGGTCGGGCGACTAAAAATGAAAAACTGTTTTTT.

This clonotype was seen at least ten times. The chain couples TRBV10-3 to TRBJ1-3; weak D call: TRBD1 (6 bases). Trimming left V 5 bases short and J 4 bases short, with 12 bases between. The V gene's germline CDR1 is ENHRY and CDR2 SYGVKD. CDR3 length: 14 residues. For the CDR3, the DNA is TGTGCCATCAGTACCGGGACAACAGGAAACACCATATATTTT. Amino acid sequence: CAISTGTTGNTIYF.

Many counts were recorded for this clonotype. This chain uses TRBV5-6 with TRBJ2-7; the match to TRBD1 covers 8 bases. The germline CDR1 and CDR2 sequences are SGHDT and YYEEEE. V shed 1 base, J shed 3 bases, and the junction held 6 bases outside the gene matches. This CDR3 comprises 15 residues. The DNA for the CDR3 is TGTGCCAGCAGCTTGTGGGACAGGCCCTACTACGAGCAGTACTTC. Its translation: CASSLWDRPYYEQYF.

Concerning this clonotype itself: A clone one base away is much larger, so this may be a read error. The CDR3 loop is CASGGETLYF. DNA of the CDR3: TGCGCCAGCGGAGGAGAGACCCTGTACTTC. The rearrangement uses TRBV5-1 and TRBJ2-5, with a possible D match to TRBD2 (5 bases). The CDR3 length is 10 residues. Germline loops: CDR1 SGHRS, CDR2 YFSETQ. The full variable domain, with the rest looked up from reference TRBV5-1 and TRBJ2-5, is KAGVTQTPRYLIKTRGQQVTLSCSPISGHRSVSWYQQTPGQGLQFLFEYFSETQRNKGNFPGRFSGRQFSNSRSEMNVSTLELGDSALYLCASGGETLYFGPGTRLLVL.

In this sample, this clonotype turned up many times. This chain uses TRBV20-1 with TRBJ2-7, with unresolved D. Germline CDR1 is DFQATT and CDR2 is SNEGSKA (reference sequence). CDR3 length: 12 amino acids. The ends were cut back, 2 bases at V and 1 base at J, with 6 bases in the middle. CDR3 DNA sequence: TGCAGTGCTAGATGGCAATCCTACGAGCAGTACTTC. Translated, it gives CSARWQSYEQYF.

This clonotype showed up many times. V gene TRBV5-1 combines with J gene TRBJ2-2; no definite D call. V lost 2 bases and J lost 0, with 8 bases in between. The germline CDR1 and CDR2 sequences are SGHRS and YFSETQ. The CDR3 is 15 residues long. As DNA, the CDR3 is TGCGCCAGCAGCTTAATAGGACCGAACACCGGGGAGCTGTTTTTT. It translates to CASSLIGPNTGELFF.

The chain has TRBV10-3 and TRBJ2-7, with 9 bases lining up with TRBD1. The CDR3 runs to 17 residues. V shed 0 bases, J shed 2 bases, and the junction held 8 bases outside the gene matches. Germline loops: CDR1 ENHRY, CDR2 SYGVKD. This CDR3 reads CAISESKLGTGTYEQYF. The CDR3 DNA follows: TGTGCCATCAGTGAGTCGAAGTTAGGGACAGGGACCTACGAGCAGTACTTC.

Many counts were recorded for this clonotype. The genes are TRBV7-9 and TRBJ2-1; 8 positions match TRBD2. Looked up from germline, CDR1 is SEHNR and CDR2 is FQNEAQ (reference sequence). This CDR3 spans 14 amino acids. The V and J ends lost 7 bases and 5 bases, in that order; junction bases with no gene match: 7. The CDR3 DNA is TGTGCCAGCAATATTGGCGGGGGGAACAATGAGCAGTTCTTC. This translates into CASNIGGGNNEQFF. The variable domain in full, completed from reference TRBV7-9 and TRBJ2-1, reads DTGVSQNPRHKITKRGQNVTFRCDPISEHNRLYWYRQTLGQGPEFLTYFQNEAQLEKSRLLSDRFSAERPKGSFSTLEIQRTEQGDSAMYLCASNIGGGNNEQFFGPGTRLTVL.

This clonotype came up many times. One end of the junction fails to match germline, which may point to a read error. The chain couples TRBV9 to TRBJ2-7; no definite D call. The CDR3 spans 12 residues. Germline V gene data show CDR1 as SGDLS and CDR2 as YYNGEE. The CDR3 sequence: CASSSNSYEQYF. For the CDR3, the DNA is TGTGCCAGCTCCTCCAACTCCTACGAGCAGTATTTC.

This clonotype was recorded many times. The chain carries TRBV5-5 and TRBJ2-1; 9 positions agree with TRBD2. V trimming: 4 bases; J trimming: 1 base; junction bases outside the gene matches: 6. The CDR3 contains 16 residues. Germline CDR1 is SGHKS and CDR2 is YYEKEE (reference sequence). The CDR3 sequence: CASSPQSGGSYNEQFF. The CDR3 coding sequence is TGTGCCAGCAGCCCCCAGAGCGGGGGGTCCTACAATGAGCAGTTCTTC.

This clonotype has only a few counts. The chain is built from TRBV2 and TRBJ2-7, with TRBD1 matching 7 bases. V trimming: 0 bases; J trimming: 4 bases; junction bases outside the gene matches: 18. The germline gives CDR1 SNHLY, CDR2 FYNNEI. The length of the CDR3 is 19 residues. CDR3: CASSEALGVGGPDGYEQYF. CDR3 bases: TGTGCCAGCAGTGAAGCGCTTGGGGTAGGGGGCCCGGATGGGTACGAGCAGTACTTC.

Points on this clonotype: A read error is possible here, since a much larger clone lies one base away. The chain recombines TRBV9 with TRBJ2-5; D is perhaps TRBD1 (6 bases). The CDR3 totals 13 residues. V was shortened by 6 bases and J by 2 bases, with 11 bases between the two germline ends. Germline V gene sequence: CDR1 SGDLS, CDR2 YYNGEE. This chain's CDR3 is CASNRARQETQYF. The CDR3 DNA sequence: TGTGCCAGCAACAGGGCGCGTCAAGAGACCCAGTACTTC.

The table lists this clonotype with many counts. The chain carries TRBV27 and TRBJ2-1, with 7 bases that match TRBD1. Germline trimming cut 6 bases from V and 6 bases from J; bases unmatched to any gene: 11. Germline assignment: CDR1 MNHEY and CDR2 SMNVEV (reference sequence). CDR3 length: 15 amino acids. The CDR3 nucleotides read TGTGCCAGCAGCCCGGACAGGACATCGGGCAATGAGCAGTTCTTC. Translation: CASSPDRTSGNEQFF.

This clonotype was counted ten times or more. This chain joins TRBV6-2 or TRBV6-3 and TRBJ2-7, with D unclear. Trimming stripped 6 bases from V and 2 bases from J, with 17 bases between. CDR3 length: 15 residues. CDR1 MNHEY and CDR2 SVGEGT come from the germline V gene. In DNA form, the CDR3 reads TGTGCCAGCAGGCCACCATCTGGCGGAACCTACGAGCAGTACTTC. It codes for CASRPPSGGTYEQYF.

This clonotype came up many times. The chain has TRBV2 and TRBJ2-5, with D tentatively TRBD1 or TRBD2 (6 bases each). The CDR3 runs to 14 residues. V lost 10 bases to trimming and J lost 2 bases, with 17 bases between them. The germline gives CDR1 SNHLY, CDR2 FYNNEI. CDR3 sequence (DNA): TGTGCCACTCCTGGACAAGGGGGGCAAGAGACCCAGTACTTC. This gives the protein CATPGQGGQETQYF.

The table lists this clonotype with many counts. The genes are TRBV2 and TRBJ2-1; 9 positions match TRBD1. Germline V CDR1 and CDR2: SNHLY, FYNNEI. The CDR3 has 14 amino acids. The J segment lost 8 bases and the V segment lost 5 bases, leaving 7 bases of the junction unmatched. The CDR3 spells CASSLPTGGDEQFF. In nucleotides, the CDR3 is TGTGCCAGCAGTTTACCGACAGGGGGTGATGAGCAGTTCTTC.

This clonotype was detected ten times or more. The CDR3: CASSAGTVNQPQHF. The CDR3 coding sequence is TGTGCCAGCAGCGCCGGGACGGTGAATCAGCCCCAGCATTTT. J is TRBJ1-5 and V is TRBV9, with D possibly being TRBD1 (5 bases). Trimming cost V 3 bases and J 4 bases, with 11 bases left between them. The CDR3 has 14 residues. CDR1 and CDR2 from the germline V gene are SGDLS and YYNGEE.

The table lists this clonotype with many counts. The V gene is TRBV24-1, the J gene TRBJ2-1; D is undetermined. The germline gives CDR1 KGHDR, CDR2 SFDVKD. The CDR3 has 17 amino acids. The V and J ends lost 2 bases and 3 bases respectively, with 16 bases between them. The DNA of the CDR3 is TGTGCCACCAGTGATTCGGCCTACATCGACGGCTACAATGAGCAGTTCTTC. Translating it yields CATSDSAYIDGYNEQFF.

This clonotype was detected many times. V is TRBV20-1 and J is TRBJ1-6, with D unclear. CDR1 is DFQATT and CDR2 is SNEGSKA in the germline V gene (reference sequence). The CDR3 sequence is 14 residues long. The V end was cut by 0 bases, the J end by 7 bases, with 10 bases between. The CDR3 nucleotides read TGCAGTGCTAGAGATCCTGACCCAAATTCACCCCTCCACTTT. Protein: CSARDPDPNSPLHF.

This clonotype has ten or more counts. V gene TRBV7-6 combines with J gene TRBJ2-2; D gene ambiguous. CDR1 is SGHVS, CDR2 FNYEAQ, per germline. V was shortened by 3 bases and J by 4 bases, with 9 bases between the two germline ends. The CDR3 is made up of 14 amino acids. This CDR3 is CASSFNSPTGELFF. The CDR3 DNA reads TGTGCCAGCAGCTTTAACAGTCCCACCGGGGAGCTGTTTTTT.

At least ten counts were recorded for this clonotype. This chain links TRBV20-1 with TRBJ2-1; D is perhaps TRBD2 (6 bases). V was clipped by 5 bases and J by 6 bases, with 17 bases between them. This CDR3 has 14 residues. Germline V CDR1 and CDR2: DFQATT, SNEGSKA (reference sequence). The CDR3 region is CSAPSAEGANEQFF. The DNA of the CDR3 is TGCAGTGCTCCCTCGGCGGAGGGCGCCAATGAGCAGTTCTTC.

As regards this clonotype: At one of its ends the junction is not consistent with the germline gene, which may arise from a read error. The chain couples TRBV7-4 to TRBJ2-4; TRBD1 aligns across 10 bases. This CDR3 has 17 amino acids. The germline gives CDR1 SGHVT, CDR2 SQSDAQ. CDR3 coding DNA: TGTGTCAGCACCAAAGTCCCGGACAGGGGGACCAAAAACATTCAGTACTTT. Translating gives CVSTKVPDRGTKNIQYF.